This T cell receptor beta chain was identified in a study of cytomegalovirus exposure and HLA in healthy donors. There are 14 residues in the CDR3. The germline gives CDR1 LNHNV, CDR2 YYDKDF (reference sequence). V was trimmed by 0 bases and J by 5 bases, leaving 10 bases between them. PCR involved 60 Vbeta and 13 Jbeta primers. Data came from immunoSEQ multiplex PCR; TCRdb stores just in-frame clones and leaves some out. The sample records about 170,000 clones, approximately 88% being singletons. The rearrangement uses TRBV15 and TRBJ1-2, with TRBD1 as a possible D gene (5 bases). The sample taken for sequencing was PBMCs. This TCR was recovered from a boy younger than 10 in good health and CMV-seronegative. This CDR3 reads CATSREDRAYGYTF. Here the CDR3 DNA reads TGTGCCACCAGCAGAGAAGACAGAGCTTATGGCTACACCTTC.